The clone carrying this T cell receptor beta chain was counted between two and nine times. What it binds is unknown. This entry is derived from a study of CD8 T cells in ankylosing spondylitis. This CDR3 comprises 13 residues. V lost 6 bases, J lost 6 bases, and 4 bases stayed unmatched. CDR1 and CDR2 (germline): DFQATT, SNEGSKA (reference sequence). TCRdb redid the calling of the 5' RACE reads with MiXCR, one entry per CDR3 protein. The sample records some 130,000 distinct CDR3 sequences, approximately 10% being singletons. Study-wide results and limits: Some of these motif variants have turned up before, in reports on reactive arthritis synovial fluid and blood.

The origin of this receptor is a female donor with ankylosing spondylitis or in good health (not recorded which). The specimen was blood, either unsorted or a sorted T cell fraction (not recorded which). The chain links TRBV20-1 to TRBJ2-3; TRBD2 matches 12 bases. Here the CDR3 DNA reads TGCAGTGCAACGGGACTAGCGGGTGATACGCAGTATTTT. As protein: CSATGLAGDTQYF.